This entry lists 4 T cell receptor beta chains sequenced from one sample in a study of Graves' ophthalmopathy and Graves' hyperthyroidism. The authors amplified TCR beta CDR3 regions from RNA transcripts. Scientists carried out first-round RT-PCR using HTBI primers and then a second-round multiplex PCR. TCRdb fed the multiplex PCR reads into MiXCR, producing one record per CDR3 protein. The profile shows under 350,000 distinct CDR3 sequences, 15% to 20% of them singletons. Input material: peripheral blood. The receptors here all came from an adult man with Graves' ophthalmopathy.

This clonotype was seen at least ten times. The V gene is TRBV24-1, the J gene TRBJ2-2, with 8 positions matching TRBD1. With 5 bases clipped from V and 4 bases from J, the junction kept 14 bases outside the gene matches. In germline, CDR1 is KGHDR, CDR2 SFDVKD. The CDR3 length is 18 residues. The CDR3 spells CATSAYRGADWGTGELFF. CDR3 DNA sequence: TGTGCCACCAGTGCCTACAGGGGGGCCGATTGGGGCACCGGGGAGCTGTTTTTT.

This clonotype was counted at least ten times. The CDR3 protein is CASSELLTTGELFF. The CDR3 DNA reads as TGTGCCAGCAGTGAATTACTAACGACCGGGGAGCTGTTTTTT. V usage is TRBV2 and J usage is TRBJ2-2; D call uncertain. Trimming took off 2 bases at V and 5 bases at J, with 9 bases between the two ends. The CDR3 consists of 14 residues. Germline CDR1 is SNHLY and CDR2 is FYNNEI.

This clonotype was detected many times. The chain has TRBV6-4 and TRBJ1-5, with 7 nucleotides matching TRBD1. V lost 6 bases and J lost 2; bases outside the gene matches: 16. CDR3 length equals 18 residues. CDR1 and CDR2 from the germline V gene are MRHNA and SNTAGT. The CDR3 nucleotides read TGTGCCAGCAGAACCTGGACAGGCCCAATGACGGGCAATCAGCCCCAGCATTTT. Amino acids: CASRTWTGPMTGNQPQHF.

The gene calls are TRBV2 and TRBJ1-2; D is undetermined. The CDR3 consists of 13 residues. CDR1 and CDR2 (germline): SNHLY, FYNNEI. V shed 6 bases and J shed 4 bases, with 12 bases lying between them. The DNA for the CDR3 is TGTGCCAGCAGCGACGGACCGAGCTATGGCTACACCTTC. It yields the protein CASSDGPSYGYTF.